The 8 T cell receptor beta chains presented below share a single source sample, sequenced in a study of tumor and adjacent non-tumor tissue in lung cancer. Three rounds of nested PCR, following a modified ARM-PCR protocol, produced the TCRbeta library. TCRdb reanalysed the multiplex PCR reads using MiXCR and keeps one entry per CDR3 protein. The sample lists 100,000 to 120,000 distinct CDR3 sequences, over 75% occurring once. The template was RNA from unsorted bulk tissue. The specimen was lung tumor tissue. These receptor sequences come from a man between 65 and 79 years old with non-small cell lung cancer.

Remarks on this clonotype: At one of its ends the junction is not consistent with the germline gene, which may arise from a read error. V and J are TRBV10-3 and TRBJ2-7, with TRBD1 as a possible D gene (5 bases). This CDR3 comprises 15 residues. Per the germline V gene, CDR1 is ENHRY and CDR2 is SYGVKD. The CDR3 region has the DNA TGTGCCATCAGTGATCAGGGATTGGGGTCCTACGCGCAGTACTTC. Translating it yields CAISDQGLGSYAQYF.

On this clonotype: One end of the junction is discordant with germline, which a read error may explain. This rearrangement joins TRBV6-6 to TRBJ1-3; a possible D gene is TRBD1 (6 bases). The CDR3 sequence is 15 residues long. Per germline, CDR1 MNHNY and CDR2 SVGAGI (reference sequence). CDR3 sequence: CASSYPGRGQPTVYF. The CDR3 DNA sequence: TGTGCCAGCAGTTACCCAGGCAGGGGACAACCCACCGTATATTTT.

Regarding this clonotype: Likely a read error: the CDR3 ends without its conserved phenylalanine or tryptophan. The chain joins TRBV11-3 to TRBJ2-1; TRBD2 matches at 13 bases. CDR3 size: 17 residues. Losses at the gene ends were 5 bases for V and 3 bases for J; bases not matched to a gene: 7. Germline CDR1 and CDR2: SGHNT and YENEEA. The CDR3 DNA follows: TGTGCCAGCAGCCTCCTAGGGACTAGCGGGAACTACAATGAGCAGTTCTTG. Its translation: CASSLLGTSGNYNEQFL.

Concerning this clonotype: A read error may produce the germline difference seen at one junction end. This chain uses TRBV11-3 with TRBJ1-1, with D unclear. Germline V gives CDR1 SGHNT, CDR2 YENEEA. This CDR3 region has 14 residues. DNA of the CDR3: TGTGTCAGCACGCGGACGGGCGCGTTCACTAAAGCTTTCTTT. Its translation: CVSTRTGAFTKAFF.

In its sample, this clonotype was seen many times. This chain connects TRBV28 to TRBJ1-2, with TRBD1 matching 7 bases. The CDR3 sequence is 15 residues long. Germline V gene data show CDR1 as MDHEN and CDR2 as SYDVKM. The V and J ends lost 3 bases and 6 bases, in that order; junction bases with no gene match: 10. The CDR3 sequence is CASSFFVGGGNGYTF. The CDR3, as DNA: TGTGCCAGCAGTTTTTTCGTGGGAGGGGGCAATGGCTACACCTTC.

V usage is TRBV13 and J usage is TRBJ2-7; 8 bases agree with TRBD1. From germline, CDR1 is PRHDT and CDR2 FYEKMQ (reference sequence). This CDR3 comprises 16 residues. The CDR3 loop reads CDNSPPGQGKRYEQYF. The DNA of the CDR3 is TGTGACAACAGCCCGCCTGGACAGGGAAAGCGCTACGAGCAGTACTTC. The variable domain in full, with the rest retrieved from reference TRBV13 and TRBJ2-7, is AAGVIQSPRHLIKEKRETATLKCYPIPRHDTVYWYQQGPGQDPQFLISFYEKMQSDKGSIPDRFSAQQFSDYHSELNMSSLELGDSALYFCDNSPPGQGKRYEQYFGPGTRLTVT.

The sample holds a few counts of this clonotype. A read error may account for a junction end that differs from germline. This rearrangement joins TRBV9 to TRBJ2-1; TRBD1 is a possible D gene (6 bases). The germline gives CDR1 SGDLS, CDR2 YYNGEE. CDR3 length: 15 residues. This chain's CDR3 is CASSVEDSSYNGQFF. CDR3 sequence (DNA): TGTGCCAGCAGCGTAGAGGACAGCTCTTACAATGGGCAGTTCTTC.

Of note for this clonotype: Mismatch with germline at one junction end may stem from a read error. V usage is TRBV5-5 and J usage is TRBJ2-2, with a weak D call TRBD2 (5 bases). The CDR3 runs 15 residues. CDR1 is SGHKS and CDR2 is YYEKEE in the germline V gene (reference sequence). The CDR3 DNA follows: TGTACCAGCAGCCTGGATCCACGAGCAACCGGGGAACTGTTTTTT. This gives the protein CTSSLDPRATGELFF.